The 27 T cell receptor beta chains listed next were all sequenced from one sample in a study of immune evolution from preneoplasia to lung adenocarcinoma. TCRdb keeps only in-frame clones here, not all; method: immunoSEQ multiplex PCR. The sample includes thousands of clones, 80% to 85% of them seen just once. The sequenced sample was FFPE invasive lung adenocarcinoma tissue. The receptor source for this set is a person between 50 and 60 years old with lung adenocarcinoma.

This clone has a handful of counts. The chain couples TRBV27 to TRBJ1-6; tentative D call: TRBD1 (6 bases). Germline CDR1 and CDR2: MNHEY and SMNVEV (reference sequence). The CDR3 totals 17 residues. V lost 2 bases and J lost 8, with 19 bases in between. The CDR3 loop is CASSLEGGGGPDSPLHF. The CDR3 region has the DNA TGTGCCAGCAGTTTAGAGGGGGGCGGGGGACCGGATTCACCCCTCCACTTT.

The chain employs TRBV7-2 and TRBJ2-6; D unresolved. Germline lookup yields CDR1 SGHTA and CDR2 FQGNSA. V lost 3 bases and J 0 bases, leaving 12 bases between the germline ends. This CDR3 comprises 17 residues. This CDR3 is CASSFRGRSSGANVLTF. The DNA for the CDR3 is TGTGCCAGCAGCTTCAGAGGAAGGTCCTCTGGGGCCAACGTCCTGACTTTC.

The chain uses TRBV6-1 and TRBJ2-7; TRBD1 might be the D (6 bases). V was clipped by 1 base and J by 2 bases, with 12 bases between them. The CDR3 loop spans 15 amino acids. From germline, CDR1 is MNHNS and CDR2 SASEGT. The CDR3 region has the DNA TGTGCCAGCAGTGAAGAGTTACAGGGCCCCTACGAGCAGTACTTC. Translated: CASSEELQGPYEQYF.

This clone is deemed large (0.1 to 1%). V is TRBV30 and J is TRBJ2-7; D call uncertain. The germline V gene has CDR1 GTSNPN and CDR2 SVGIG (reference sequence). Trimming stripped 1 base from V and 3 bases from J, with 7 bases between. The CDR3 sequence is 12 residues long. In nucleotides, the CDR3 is TGTGCCTGGAGTGATGGAGTCTACGAGCAGTACTTC. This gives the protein CAWSDGVYEQYF.

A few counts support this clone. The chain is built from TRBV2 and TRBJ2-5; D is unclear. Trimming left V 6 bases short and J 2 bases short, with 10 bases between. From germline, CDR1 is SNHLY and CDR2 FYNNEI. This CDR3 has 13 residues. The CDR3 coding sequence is TGTGCCAGCAGGGAACAGACTCAAGAGACCCAGTACTTC. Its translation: CASREQTQETQYF.

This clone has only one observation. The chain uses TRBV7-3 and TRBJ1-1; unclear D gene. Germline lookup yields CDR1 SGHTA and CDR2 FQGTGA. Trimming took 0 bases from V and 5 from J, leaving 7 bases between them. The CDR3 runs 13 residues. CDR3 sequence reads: CASSLTYQTEAFF. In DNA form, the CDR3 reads TGTGCCAGCAGCTTAACGTATCAGACTGAAGCTTTCTTT.

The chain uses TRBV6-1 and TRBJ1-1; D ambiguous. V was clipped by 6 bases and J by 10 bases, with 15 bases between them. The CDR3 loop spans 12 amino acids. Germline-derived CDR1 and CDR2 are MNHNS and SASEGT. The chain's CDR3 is CASRATGWIAFF. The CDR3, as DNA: TGTGCCAGCAGGGCCACGGGGTGGATAGCTTTCTTT.

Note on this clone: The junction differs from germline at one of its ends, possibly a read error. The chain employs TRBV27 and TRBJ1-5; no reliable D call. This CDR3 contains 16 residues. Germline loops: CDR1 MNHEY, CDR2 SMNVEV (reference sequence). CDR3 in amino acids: CASSFRSDSSNQPQHF. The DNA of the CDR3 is TGTGCTAGCAGTTTTCGGTCTGACTCCAGCAATCAGCCCCAGCATTTT.

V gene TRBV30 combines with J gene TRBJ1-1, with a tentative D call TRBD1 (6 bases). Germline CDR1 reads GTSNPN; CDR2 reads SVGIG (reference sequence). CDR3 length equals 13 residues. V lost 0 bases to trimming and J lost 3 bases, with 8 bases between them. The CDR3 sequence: CAWSVQGDTEAFF. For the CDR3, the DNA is TGTGCCTGGAGTGTACAGGGAGACACTGAAGCTTTCTTT.

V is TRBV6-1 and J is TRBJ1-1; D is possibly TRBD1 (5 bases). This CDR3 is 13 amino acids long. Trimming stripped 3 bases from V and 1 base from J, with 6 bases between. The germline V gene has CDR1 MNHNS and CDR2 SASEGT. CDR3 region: CASSDRENTEAFF. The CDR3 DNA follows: TGTGCCAGCAGTGACAGGGAGAACACTGAAGCTTTCTTT.

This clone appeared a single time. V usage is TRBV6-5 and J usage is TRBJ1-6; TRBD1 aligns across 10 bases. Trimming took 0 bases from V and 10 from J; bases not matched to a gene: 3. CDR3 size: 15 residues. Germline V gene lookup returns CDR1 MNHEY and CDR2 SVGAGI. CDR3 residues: CASSYSGTGVSPLHF. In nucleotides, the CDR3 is TGTGCCAGCAGTTACTCCGGGACAGGGGTCTCACCCCTCCACTTT.

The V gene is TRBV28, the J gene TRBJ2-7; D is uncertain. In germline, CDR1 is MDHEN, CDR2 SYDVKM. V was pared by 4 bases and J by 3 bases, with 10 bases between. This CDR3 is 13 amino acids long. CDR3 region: CASSSPTLYEQYF. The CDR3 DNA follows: TGTGCCAGCAGTTCCCCGACCCTCTACGAGCAGTACTTC.

The CDR3 DNA reads as TGTGCCAGCAGCTCAGGGGGGCAAGAGACCCAGTACTTC. Translating it yields CASSSGGQETQYF. The V call is TRBV7-9, the J call TRBJ2-5, with D perhaps matching TRBD1 (7 bases). The germline gives CDR1 SEHNR, CDR2 FQNEAQ (reference sequence). The CDR3 is 13 amino acids. V dropped 4 bases and J dropped 2 bases, with 8 bases sitting between them.

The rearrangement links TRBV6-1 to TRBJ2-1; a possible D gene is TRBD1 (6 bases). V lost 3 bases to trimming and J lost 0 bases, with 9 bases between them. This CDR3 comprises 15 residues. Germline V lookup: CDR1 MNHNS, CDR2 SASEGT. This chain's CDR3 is CASSETGSSYNEQFF. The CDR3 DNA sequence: TGTGCCAGCAGTGAGACAGGTAGCTCCTACAATGAGCAGTTCTTC.

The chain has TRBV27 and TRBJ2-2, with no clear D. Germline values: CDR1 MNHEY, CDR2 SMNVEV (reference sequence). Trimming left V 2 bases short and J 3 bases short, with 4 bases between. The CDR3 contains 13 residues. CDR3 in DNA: TGTGCCAGCAGTTTAGGGGACACCGGGGAGCTGTTTTTT. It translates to CASSLGDTGELFF.

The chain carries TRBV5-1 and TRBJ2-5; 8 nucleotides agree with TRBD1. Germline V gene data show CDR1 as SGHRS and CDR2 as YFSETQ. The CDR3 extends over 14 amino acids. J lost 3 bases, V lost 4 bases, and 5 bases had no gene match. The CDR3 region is CASSPGTGKETQYF. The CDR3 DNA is TGCGCCAGCAGCCCAGGGACAGGAAAAGAGACCCAGTACTTC.

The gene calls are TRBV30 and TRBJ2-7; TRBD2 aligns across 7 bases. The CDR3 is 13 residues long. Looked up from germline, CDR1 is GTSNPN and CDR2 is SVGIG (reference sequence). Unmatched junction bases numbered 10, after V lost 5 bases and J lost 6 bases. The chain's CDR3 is CAWGRAVDGEQYF. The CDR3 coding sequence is TGTGCCTGGGGGAGGGCCGTTGACGGCGAGCAGTACTTC.

The CDR3 region has the DNA TGTGCCAGCAGCACATCAGGGGCGAACTATGGCTACACCTTC. Residues: CASSTSGANYGYTF. The chain has TRBV7-9 and TRBJ1-2; D possibly corresponds to TRBD1 (6 bases). This CDR3 contains 14 residues. Trimming removed 5 bases at V and 2 bases at J, with 12 bases between. Germline values: CDR1 SEHNR, CDR2 FQNEAQ (reference sequence). The whole variable domain, remainder taken from reference TRBV7-9 and TRBJ1-2, is DTGVSQNPRHKITKRGQNVTFRCDPISEHNRLYWYRQTLGQGPEFLTYFQNEAQLEKSRLLSDRFSAERPKGSFSTLEIQRTEQGDSAMYLCASSTSGANYGYTFGSGTRLTVV.

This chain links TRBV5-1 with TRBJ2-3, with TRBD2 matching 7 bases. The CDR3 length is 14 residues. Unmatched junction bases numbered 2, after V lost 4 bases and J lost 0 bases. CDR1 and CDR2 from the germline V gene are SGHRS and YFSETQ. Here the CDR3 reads CASSGGGSTDTQYF. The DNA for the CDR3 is TGCGCCAGCAGCGGGGGGGGGAGCACAGATACGCAGTATTTT.

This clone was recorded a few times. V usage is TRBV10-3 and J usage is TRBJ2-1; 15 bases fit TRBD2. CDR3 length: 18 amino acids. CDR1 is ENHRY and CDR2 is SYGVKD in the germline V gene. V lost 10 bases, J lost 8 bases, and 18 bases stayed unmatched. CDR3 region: CASQSGLAGGHGNDEQFF. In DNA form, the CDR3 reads TGTGCCAGTCAAAGCGGACTAGCGGGAGGGCATGGGAATGATGAGCAGTTCTTC.

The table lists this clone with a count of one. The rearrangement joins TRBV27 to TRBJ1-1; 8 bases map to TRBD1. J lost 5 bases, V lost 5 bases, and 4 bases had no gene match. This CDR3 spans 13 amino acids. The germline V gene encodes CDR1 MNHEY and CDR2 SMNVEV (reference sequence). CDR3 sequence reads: CASSPGGVTEAFF. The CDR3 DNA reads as TGTGCCAGCAGTCCAGGGGGCGTGACTGAAGCTTTCTTT.

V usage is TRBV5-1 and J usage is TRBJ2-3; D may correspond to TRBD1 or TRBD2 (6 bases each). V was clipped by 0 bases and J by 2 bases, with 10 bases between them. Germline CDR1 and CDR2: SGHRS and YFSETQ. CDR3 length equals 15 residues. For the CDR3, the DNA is TGCGCCAGCAGCTTGGGGGGGGCCCCCACAGATACGCAGTATTTT. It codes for CASSLGGAPTDTQYF.

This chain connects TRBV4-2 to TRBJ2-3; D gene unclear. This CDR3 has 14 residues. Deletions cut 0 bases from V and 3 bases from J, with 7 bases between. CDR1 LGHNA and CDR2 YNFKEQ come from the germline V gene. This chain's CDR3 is CASSQDSKTDTQYF. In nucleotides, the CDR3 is TGTGCCAGCAGCCAAGATTCCAAAACAGATACGCAGTATTTT.

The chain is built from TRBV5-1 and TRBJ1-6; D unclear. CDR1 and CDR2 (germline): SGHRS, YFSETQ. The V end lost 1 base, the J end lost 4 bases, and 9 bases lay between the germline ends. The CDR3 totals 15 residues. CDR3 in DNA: TGCGCCAGCAGCTTGAAAGCGGCTTATAATTCACCCCTCCACTTT. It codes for CASSLKAAYNSPLHF.

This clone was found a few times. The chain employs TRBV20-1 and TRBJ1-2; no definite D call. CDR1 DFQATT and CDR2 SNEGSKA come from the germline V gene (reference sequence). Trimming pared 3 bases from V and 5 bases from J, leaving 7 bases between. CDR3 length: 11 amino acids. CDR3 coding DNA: TGCAGTGCTAGTCCCGGGTATGGCTACACCTTC. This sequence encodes CSASPGYGYTF.

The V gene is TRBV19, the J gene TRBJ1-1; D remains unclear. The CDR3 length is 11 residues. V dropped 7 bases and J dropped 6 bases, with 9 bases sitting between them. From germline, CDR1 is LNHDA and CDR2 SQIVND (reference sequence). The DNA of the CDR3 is TGTGCCAGTATTGGGTATCCTGAAGCTTTCTTT. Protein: CASIGYPEAFF.

The DNA of the CDR3 is TGTGCCAGCAGCATAACGACGGATGGTGGCTATGGCTACACCTTC. Protein product: CASSITTDGGYGYTF. The chain uses TRBV9 and TRBJ1-2; D gene unclear. Between the trimmed V and J ends, which lost 4 bases and 4 bases, there was a span of 17 bases. Germline V gene lookup returns CDR1 SGDLS and CDR2 YYNGEE. This CDR3 is built from 15 residues.